This T cell receptor beta chain derives from a study of long-term antiretroviral therapy in people with HIV. Study details: By about a decade, the earliest samples predate the 2015 immediate-ART recommendation. Findings of the study overall: Diversity increased after ART yet remained lower than in transplant donor controls. Whereas controls had wider CDR3 length ranges, HIV repertoires had narrower ones.

The germline V gene encodes CDR1 SGHRS and CDR2 YFSETQ. V shed 4 bases, J shed 2 bases, and the junction held 23 bases outside the gene matches. CDR3 length: 21 residues. Regarding this clone: What it recognizes is unknown.

A v3.0 immunoSEQ assay was performed at survey level. For each individual sample, sequencing targeted 40,000-50,000 T-cell genomes. Profiled with immunoSEQ multiplex PCR; TCRdb holds only in-frame clones, not every one. The data contain around 9,800 clones, 81% of them singletons. The starting material was unsorted PBMCs, obtained 1.8 years after starting antiretroviral therapy. The clonotype was recovered from a man aged 35 to 55 with HIV. This chain links TRBV5-1 with TRBJ2-5, with 10 bases aligning to TRBD2. The CDR3 is CASSKEGRRRTSGPAQETQYF. The CDR3 coding sequence is TGCGCCAGCAGCAAGGAGGGGAGGCGGAGGACTAGCGGACCCGCTCAAGAGACCCAGTACTTC.